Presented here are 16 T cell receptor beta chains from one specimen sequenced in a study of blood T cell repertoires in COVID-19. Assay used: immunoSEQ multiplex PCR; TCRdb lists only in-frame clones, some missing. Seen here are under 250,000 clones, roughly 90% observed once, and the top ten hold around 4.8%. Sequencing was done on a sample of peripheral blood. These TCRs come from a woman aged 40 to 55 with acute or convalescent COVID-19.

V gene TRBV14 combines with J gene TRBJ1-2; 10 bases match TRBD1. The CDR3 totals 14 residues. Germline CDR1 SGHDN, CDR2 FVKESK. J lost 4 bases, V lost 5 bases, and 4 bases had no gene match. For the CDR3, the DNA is TGTGCCAGCAGCGACGGGACAGGGGTCTATGGCTACACCTTC. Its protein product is CASSDGTGVYGYTF.

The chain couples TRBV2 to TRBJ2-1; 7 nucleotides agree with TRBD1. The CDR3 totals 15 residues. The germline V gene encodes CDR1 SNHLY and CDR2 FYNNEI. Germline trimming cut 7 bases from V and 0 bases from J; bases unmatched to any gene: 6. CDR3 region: CASNPQGSSYNEQFF. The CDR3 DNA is TGTGCCAGCAACCCACAGGGGAGCTCCTACAATGAGCAGTTCTTC.

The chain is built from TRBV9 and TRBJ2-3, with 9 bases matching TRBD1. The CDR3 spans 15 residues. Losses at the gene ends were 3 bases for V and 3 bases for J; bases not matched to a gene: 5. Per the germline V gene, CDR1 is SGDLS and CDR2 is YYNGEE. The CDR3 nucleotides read TGTGCCAGCAGCGCAACAGGGGGCCTGACAGATACGCAGTATTTT. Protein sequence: CASSATGGLTDTQYF.

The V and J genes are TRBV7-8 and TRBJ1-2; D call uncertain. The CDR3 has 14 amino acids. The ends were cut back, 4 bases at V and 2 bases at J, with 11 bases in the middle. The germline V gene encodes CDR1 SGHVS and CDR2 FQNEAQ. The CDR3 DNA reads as TGTGCCAGCAGCTCCGGTCCAGCGAACTATGGCTACACCTTC. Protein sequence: CASSSGPANYGYTF.

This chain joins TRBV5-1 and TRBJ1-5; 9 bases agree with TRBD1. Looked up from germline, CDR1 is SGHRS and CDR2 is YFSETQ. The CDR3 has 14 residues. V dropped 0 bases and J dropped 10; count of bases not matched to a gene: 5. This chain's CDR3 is CASSLETGGSPQHF. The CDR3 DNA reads TGCGCCAGCAGCTTGGAGACAGGGGGTTCACCCCAGCATTTT. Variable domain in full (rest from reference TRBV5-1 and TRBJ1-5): KAGVTQTPRYLIKTRGQQVTLSCSPISGHRSVSWYQQTPGQGLQFLFEYFSETQRNKGNFPGRFSGRQFSNSRSEMNVSTLELGDSALYLCASSLETGGSPQHFGDGTRLSIL.

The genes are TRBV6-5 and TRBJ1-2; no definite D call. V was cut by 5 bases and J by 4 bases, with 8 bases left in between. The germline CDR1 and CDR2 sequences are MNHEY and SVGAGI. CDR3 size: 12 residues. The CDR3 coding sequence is TGTGCCAGCAGTAACACGATCTATGGCTACACCTTC. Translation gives CASSNTIYGYTF.

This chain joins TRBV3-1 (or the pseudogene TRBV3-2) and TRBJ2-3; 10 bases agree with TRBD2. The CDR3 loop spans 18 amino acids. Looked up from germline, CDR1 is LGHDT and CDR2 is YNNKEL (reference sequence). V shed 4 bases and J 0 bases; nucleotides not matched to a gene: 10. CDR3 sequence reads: CASSPSTGSGGSTDTQYF. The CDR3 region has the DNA TGTGCCAGCAGCCCCTCTACGGGTAGCGGGGGGAGCACAGATACGCAGTATTTT.

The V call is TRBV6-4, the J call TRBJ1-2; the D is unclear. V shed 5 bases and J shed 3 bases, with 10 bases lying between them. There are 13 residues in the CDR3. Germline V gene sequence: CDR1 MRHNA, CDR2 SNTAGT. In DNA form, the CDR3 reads TGTGCCAGCAGTCCTTATCCGGACTATGGCTACACCTTC. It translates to CASSPYPDYGYTF.

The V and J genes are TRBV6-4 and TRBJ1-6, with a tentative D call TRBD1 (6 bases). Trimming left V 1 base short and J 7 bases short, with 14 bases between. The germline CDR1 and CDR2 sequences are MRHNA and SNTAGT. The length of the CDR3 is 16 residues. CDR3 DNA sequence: TGTGCCAGCAGTGACTGGACAGTGGTTTGGAATTCACCCCTCCACTTT. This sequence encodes CASSDWTVVWNSPLHF.

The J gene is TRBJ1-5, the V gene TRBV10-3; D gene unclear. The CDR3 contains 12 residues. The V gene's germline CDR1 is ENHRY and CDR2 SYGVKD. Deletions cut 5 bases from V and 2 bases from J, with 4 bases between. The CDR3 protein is CAISPGNQPQHF. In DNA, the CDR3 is TGTGCCATCAGTCCTGGCAATCAGCCCCAGCATTTT.

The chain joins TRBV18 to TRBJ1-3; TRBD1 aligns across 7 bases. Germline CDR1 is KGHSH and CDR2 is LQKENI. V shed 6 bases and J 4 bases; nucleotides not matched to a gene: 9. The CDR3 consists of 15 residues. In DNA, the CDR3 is TGTGCCAGCTCCCCCCGACAGGGAGCAGGAAACACCATATATTTT. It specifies CASSPRQGAGNTIYF.

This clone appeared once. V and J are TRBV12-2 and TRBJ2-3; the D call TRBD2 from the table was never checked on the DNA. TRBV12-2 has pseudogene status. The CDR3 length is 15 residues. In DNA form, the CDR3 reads TGTGCAGGCACGGCGGGCGGGGGGGCCGGAGATACGCAGTATTTT. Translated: CAGTAGGGAGDTQYF.

The CDR3 region has the DNA TGCGCCAGCAGCCCTCGACAGAATTCACCCCTCCACTTT. Translated, it gives CASSPRQNSPLHF. The J gene is TRBJ1-6, the V gene TRBV4-1; maybe TRBD1 (5 bases). CDR3 length equals 13 residues. Germline CDR1 MGHRA, CDR2 YSYEKL. Trimming took off 4 bases at V and 7 bases at J, with 8 bases between the two ends.

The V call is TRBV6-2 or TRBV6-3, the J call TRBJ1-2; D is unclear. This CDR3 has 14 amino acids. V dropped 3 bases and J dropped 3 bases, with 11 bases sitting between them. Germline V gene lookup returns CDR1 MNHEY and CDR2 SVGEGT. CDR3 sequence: CASSYSGGDYGYTF. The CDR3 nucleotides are TGTGCCAGCAGTTATAGCGGTGGAGACTATGGCTACACCTTC.

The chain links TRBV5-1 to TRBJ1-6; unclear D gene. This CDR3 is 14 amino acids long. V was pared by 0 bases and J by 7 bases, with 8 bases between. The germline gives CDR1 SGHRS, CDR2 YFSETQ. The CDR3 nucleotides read TGCGCCAGCAGCTTGGCTGACAAGAATTCACCCCTCCACTTT. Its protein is CASSLADKNSPLHF. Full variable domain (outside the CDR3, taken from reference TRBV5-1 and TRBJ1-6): KAGVTQTPRYLIKTRGQQVTLSCSPISGHRSVSWYQQTPGQGLQFLFEYFSETQRNKGNFPGRFSGRQFSNSRSEMNVSTLELGDSALYLCASSLADKNSPLHFGNGTRLTVT.

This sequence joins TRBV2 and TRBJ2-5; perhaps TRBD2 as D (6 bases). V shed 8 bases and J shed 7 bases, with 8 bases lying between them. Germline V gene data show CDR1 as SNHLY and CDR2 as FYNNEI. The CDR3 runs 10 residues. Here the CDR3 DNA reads TGTGCCAGCTCCGGGGGGACCCAGTACTTC. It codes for CASSGGTQYF.